Sequencing of this T cell receptor (beta chain) was carried out in a study of blood T cell repertoires in COVID-19. In the study overall: Acute and convalescent COVID-19 specimens originated in the United States, Italy and Spain. Sources were T cells, B-cell-depleted T cells, or PBMCs; the material itself was cDNA or gDNA.

Seattle patient enrollment occurred during active infection, with longitudinal follow-up thereafter. In the original processing: Amplification of reference gene primers provided the estimated nucleated cell counts. TCRdb's table, derived via immunoSEQ multiplex PCR, lists solely in-frame clones and lacks some. V and J calls and clone size are given by that table; D and trimming were obtained from the DNA. The repertoire holds about 370,000 clones, with roughly 90% as singletons. The sequencing sample was made of peripheral blood. The receptor was isolated from a young woman with COVID-19, enrolled during active disease.

CDR3 amino acids: CASRPGTANYGYTF. In DNA, the CDR3 is TGCGCCAGCAGGCCCGGGACAGCTAACTATGGCTACACCTTC. The chain couples TRBV4-3 to TRBJ1-2, with 7 positions matching TRBD1. Germline-derived CDR1 and CDR2 are LGHNA and YSLEER. V was clipped by 6 bases and J by 0 bases; unmatched bases: 4. This CDR3 spans 14 amino acids.